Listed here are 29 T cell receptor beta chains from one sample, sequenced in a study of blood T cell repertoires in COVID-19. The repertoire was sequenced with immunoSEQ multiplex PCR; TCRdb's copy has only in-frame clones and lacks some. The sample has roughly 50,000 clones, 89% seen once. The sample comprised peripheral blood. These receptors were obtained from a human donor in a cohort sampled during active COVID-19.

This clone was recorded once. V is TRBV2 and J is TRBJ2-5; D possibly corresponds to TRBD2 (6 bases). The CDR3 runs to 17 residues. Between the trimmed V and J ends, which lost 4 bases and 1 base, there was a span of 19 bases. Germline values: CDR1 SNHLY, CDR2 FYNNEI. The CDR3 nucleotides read TGTGCCAGCAGTGGAGGGAGGCCGGGCTTAATCCAAGAGACCCAGTACTTC. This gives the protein CASSGGRPGLIQETQYF.

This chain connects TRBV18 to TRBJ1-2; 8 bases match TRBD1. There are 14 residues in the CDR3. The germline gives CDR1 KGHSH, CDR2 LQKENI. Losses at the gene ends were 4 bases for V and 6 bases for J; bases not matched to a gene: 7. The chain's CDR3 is CASSRGQGVDGYTF. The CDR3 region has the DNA TGTGCCAGCTCACGAGGACAGGGAGTCGATGGCTACACCTTC.

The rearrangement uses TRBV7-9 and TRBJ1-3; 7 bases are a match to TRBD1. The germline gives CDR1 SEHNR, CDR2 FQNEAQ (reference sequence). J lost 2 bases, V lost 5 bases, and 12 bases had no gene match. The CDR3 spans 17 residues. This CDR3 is CASSLWLRQGAGNTIYF. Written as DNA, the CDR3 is TGTGCCAGCAGCCTATGGTTACGACAGGGAGCTGGAAACACCATATATTTT. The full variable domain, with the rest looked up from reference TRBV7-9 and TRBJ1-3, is DTGVSQNPRHKITKRGQNVTFRCDPISEHNRLYWYRQTLGQGPEFLTYFQNEAQLEKSRLLSDRFSAERPKGSFSTLEIQRTEQGDSAMYLCASSLWLRQGAGNTIYFGEGSWLTVV.

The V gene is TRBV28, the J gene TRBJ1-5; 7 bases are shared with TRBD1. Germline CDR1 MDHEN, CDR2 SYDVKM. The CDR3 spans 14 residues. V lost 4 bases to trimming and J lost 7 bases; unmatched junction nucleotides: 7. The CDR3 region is CASSSGTVLQPQHF. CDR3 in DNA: TGTGCCAGCAGTTCAGGGACAGTCCTCCAGCCCCAGCATTTT.

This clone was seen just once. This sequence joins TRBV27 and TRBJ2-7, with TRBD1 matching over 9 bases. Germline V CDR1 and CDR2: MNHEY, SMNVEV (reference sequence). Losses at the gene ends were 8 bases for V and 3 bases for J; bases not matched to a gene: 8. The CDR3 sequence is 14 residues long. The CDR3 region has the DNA TGTGCCAGCGGAGAGGGACAGGGAGGCTACGAGCAGTACTTC. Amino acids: CASGEGQGGYEQYF.

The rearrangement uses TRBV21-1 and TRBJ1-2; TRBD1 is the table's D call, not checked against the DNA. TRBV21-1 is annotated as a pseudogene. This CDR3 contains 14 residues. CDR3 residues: CASSKTGGSGGYTF. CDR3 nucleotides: TGTGCCAGCAGCAAAACAGGGGGAAGTGGTGGCTACACCTTC.

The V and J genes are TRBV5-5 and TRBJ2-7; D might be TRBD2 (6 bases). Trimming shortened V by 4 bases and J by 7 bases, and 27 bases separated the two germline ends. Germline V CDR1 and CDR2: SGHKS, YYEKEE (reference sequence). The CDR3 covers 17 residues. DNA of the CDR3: TGTGCCAGCAGCAATCCCGGGACGATCCTACGCCGGGAGGAGCAGTACTTC. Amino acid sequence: CASSNPGTILRREEQYF.

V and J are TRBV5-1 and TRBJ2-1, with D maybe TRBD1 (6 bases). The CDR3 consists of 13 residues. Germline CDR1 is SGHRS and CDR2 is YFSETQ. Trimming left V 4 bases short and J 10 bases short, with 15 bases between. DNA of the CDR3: TGCGCCAGCAGCCTGGGGCCCGGGACAGAGCAGTTCTTC. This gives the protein CASSLGPGTEQFF.

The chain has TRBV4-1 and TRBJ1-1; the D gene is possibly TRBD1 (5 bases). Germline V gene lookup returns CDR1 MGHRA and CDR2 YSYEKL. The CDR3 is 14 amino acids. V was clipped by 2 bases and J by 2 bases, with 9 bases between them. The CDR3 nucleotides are TGCGCCAGCAGCCAACCTGACAGAAACACTGAAGCTTTCTTT. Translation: CASSQPDRNTEAFF.

CDR3 residues: CASSNTFGTGVFNEQFF. For the CDR3, the DNA is TGTGCCAGCTCAAACACCTTCGGGACAGGGGTTTTCAATGAGCAGTTCTTC. V usage is TRBV18 and J usage is TRBJ2-1; 10 bases fit TRBD1. The CDR3 totals 17 residues. The J segment lost 6 bases and the V segment lost 5 bases, leaving 13 bases of the junction unmatched. Germline CDR1 KGHSH, CDR2 LQKENI.

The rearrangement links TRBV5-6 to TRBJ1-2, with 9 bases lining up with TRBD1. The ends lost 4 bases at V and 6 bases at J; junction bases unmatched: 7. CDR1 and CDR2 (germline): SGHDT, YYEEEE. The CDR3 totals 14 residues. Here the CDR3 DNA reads TGTGCCAGCAGCCTGGGGGACAGGGTAGATGGCTACACCTTC. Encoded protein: CASSLGDRVDGYTF.

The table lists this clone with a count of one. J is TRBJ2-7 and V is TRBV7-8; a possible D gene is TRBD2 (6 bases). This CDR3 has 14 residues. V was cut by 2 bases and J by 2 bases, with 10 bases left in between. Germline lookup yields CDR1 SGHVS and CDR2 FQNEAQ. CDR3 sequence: CASSLPGATYEQYF. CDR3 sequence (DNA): TGTGCCAGCAGCTTACCGGGAGCCACCTACGAGCAGTACTTC.

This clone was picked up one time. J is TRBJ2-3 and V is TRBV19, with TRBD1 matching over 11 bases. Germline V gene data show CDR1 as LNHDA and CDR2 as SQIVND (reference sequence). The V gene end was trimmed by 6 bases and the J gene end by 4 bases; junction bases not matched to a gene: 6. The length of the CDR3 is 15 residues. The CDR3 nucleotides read TGTGCCAGTAGGCCAAGGACAGGGGGCTCAGATACGCAGTATTTT. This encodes CASRPRTGGSDTQYF.

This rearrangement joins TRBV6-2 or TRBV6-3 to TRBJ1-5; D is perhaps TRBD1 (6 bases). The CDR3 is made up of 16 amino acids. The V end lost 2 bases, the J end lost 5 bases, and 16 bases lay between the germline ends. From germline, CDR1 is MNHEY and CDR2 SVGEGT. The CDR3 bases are TGTGCCAGCAGTTACGGTCTCGACAGGTTGTATCAGCCCCAGCATTTT. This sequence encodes CASSYGLDRLYQPQHF.

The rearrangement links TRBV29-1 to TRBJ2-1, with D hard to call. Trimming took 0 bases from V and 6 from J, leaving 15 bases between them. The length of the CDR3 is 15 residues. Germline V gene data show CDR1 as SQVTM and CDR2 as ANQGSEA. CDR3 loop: CSVEDAQKNLNEQFF. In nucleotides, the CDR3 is TGCAGCGTTGAAGATGCCCAGAAAAACCTCAATGAGCAGTTCTTC.

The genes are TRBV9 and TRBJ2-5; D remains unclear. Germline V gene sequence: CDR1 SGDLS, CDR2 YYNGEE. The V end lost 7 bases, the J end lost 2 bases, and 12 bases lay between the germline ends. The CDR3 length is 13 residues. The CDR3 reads CASAVGSQETQYF. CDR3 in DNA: TGTGCCAGCGCTGTTGGCAGTCAAGAGACCCAGTACTTC.

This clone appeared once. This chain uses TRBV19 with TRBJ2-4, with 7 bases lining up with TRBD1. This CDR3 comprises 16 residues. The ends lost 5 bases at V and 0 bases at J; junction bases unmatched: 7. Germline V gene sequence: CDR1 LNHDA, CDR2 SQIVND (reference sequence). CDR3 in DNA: TGTGCCAGTAGTGTGGGACAGCGCCTAGCCAAAAACATTCAGTACTTC. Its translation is CASSVGQRLAKNIQYF.

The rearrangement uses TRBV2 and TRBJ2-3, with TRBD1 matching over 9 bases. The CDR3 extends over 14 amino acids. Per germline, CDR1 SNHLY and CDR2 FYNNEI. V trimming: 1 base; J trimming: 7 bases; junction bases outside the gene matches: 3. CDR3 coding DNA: TGTGCCAGCAGTGAAGGGACAGGGGAGTATACGCAGTATTTT. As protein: CASSEGTGEYTQYF. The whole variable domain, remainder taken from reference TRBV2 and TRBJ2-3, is EPEVTQTPSHQVTQMGQEVILRCVPISNHLYFYWYRQILGQKVEFLVSFYNNEISEKSEIFDDQFSVERPDGSNFTLKIRSTKLEDSAMYFCASSEGTGEYTQYFGPGTRLTVL.

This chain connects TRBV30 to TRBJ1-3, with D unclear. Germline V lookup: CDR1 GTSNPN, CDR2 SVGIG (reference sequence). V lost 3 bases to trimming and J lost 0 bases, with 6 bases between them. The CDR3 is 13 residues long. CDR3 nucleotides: TGTGCCTGGAGCCAATTCTCTGGAAACACCATATATTTT. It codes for CAWSQFSGNTIYF.

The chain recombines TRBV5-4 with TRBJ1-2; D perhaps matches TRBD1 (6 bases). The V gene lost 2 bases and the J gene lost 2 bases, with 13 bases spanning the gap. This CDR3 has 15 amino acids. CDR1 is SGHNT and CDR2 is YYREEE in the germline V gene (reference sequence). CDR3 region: CASSFALTGNYGYTF. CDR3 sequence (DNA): TGTGCCAGCAGCTTTGCCCTTACAGGGAACTATGGCTACACCTTC.

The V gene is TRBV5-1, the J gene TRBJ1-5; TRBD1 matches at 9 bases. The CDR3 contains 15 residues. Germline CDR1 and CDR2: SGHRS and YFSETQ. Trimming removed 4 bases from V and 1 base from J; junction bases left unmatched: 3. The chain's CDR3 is CASSIQGASNQPQHF. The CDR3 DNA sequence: TGCGCCAGCAGCATACAGGGGGCGAGCAATCAGCCCCAGCATTTT.

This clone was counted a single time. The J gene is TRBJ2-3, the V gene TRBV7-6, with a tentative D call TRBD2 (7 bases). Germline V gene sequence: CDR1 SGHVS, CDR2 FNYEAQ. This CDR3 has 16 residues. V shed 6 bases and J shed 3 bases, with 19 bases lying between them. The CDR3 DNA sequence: TGTGCCAGCAGGGCCGGTGGGGGGGCCCGAACAGATACGCAGTATTTT. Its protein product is CASRAGGGARTDTQYF. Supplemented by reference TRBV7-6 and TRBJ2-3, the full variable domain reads GAGVSQSPRYKVTKRGQDVALRCDPISGHVSLYWYRQALGQGPEFLTYFNYEAQQDKSGLPNDRFSAERPEGSISTLTIQRTEQRDSAMYRCASRAGGGARTDTQYFGPGTRLTVL.

The CDR3 loop reads CASSESGTSGEQYF. CDR3 DNA: TGTGCCAGCAGTGAATCCGGGACTAGCGGCGAGCAGTACTTC. The gene calls are TRBV25-1 and TRBJ2-7, with TRBD2 identical over 11 bases. Germline V gives CDR1 MGHDK, CDR2 SYGVNS. The CDR3 loop spans 14 amino acids. V lost 1 base, J lost 6 bases, and 2 bases stayed unmatched.

The CDR3 bases are TGCGCCAGCAGCTCCGACAGGGGACATGGCTACACCTTC. It is translated as CASSSDRGHGYTF. The rearrangement joins TRBV5-1 to TRBJ1-2; 8 nucleotides agree with TRBD1. The CDR3 is made up of 13 amino acids. Per germline, CDR1 SGHRS and CDR2 YFSETQ. Germline trimming cut 3 bases from V and 6 bases from J; bases unmatched to any gene: 4.

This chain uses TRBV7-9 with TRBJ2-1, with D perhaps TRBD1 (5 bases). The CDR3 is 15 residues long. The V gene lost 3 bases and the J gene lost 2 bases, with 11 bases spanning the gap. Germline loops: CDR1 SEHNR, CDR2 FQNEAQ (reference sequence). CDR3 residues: CASSFSGKAYNEQFF. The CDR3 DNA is TGTGCCAGCAGCTTTTCAGGGAAAGCCTACAATGAGCAGTTCTTC.

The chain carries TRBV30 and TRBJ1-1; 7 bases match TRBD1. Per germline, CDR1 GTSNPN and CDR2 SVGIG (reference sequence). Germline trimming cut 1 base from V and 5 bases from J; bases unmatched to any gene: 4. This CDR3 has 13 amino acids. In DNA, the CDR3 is TGTGCCTGGAGTGCCCAGGGGGGTACTGAAGCTTTCTTT. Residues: CAWSAQGGTEAFF.

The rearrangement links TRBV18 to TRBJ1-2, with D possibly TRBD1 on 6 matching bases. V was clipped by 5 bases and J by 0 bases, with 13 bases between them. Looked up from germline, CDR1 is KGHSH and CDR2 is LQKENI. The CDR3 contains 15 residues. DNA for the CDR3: TGTGCCAGCTCAACAGGTCAGGGGACTAACTATGGCTACACCTTC. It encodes CASSTGQGTNYGYTF.

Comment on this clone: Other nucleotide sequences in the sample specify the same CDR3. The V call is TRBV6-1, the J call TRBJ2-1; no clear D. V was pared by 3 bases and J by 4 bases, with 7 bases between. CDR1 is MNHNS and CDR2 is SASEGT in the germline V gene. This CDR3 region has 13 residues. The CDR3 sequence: CASSEVSYNEQFF. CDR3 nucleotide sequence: TGTGCCAGCAGTGAGGTCAGTTACAATGAGCAGTTCTTC.

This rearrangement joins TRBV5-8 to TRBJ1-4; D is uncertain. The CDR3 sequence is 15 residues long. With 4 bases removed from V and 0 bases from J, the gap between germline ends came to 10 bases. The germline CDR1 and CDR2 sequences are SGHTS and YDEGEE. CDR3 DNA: TGTGCCAGCAGCCCTCCGGGGACAACTAATGAAAAACTGTTTTTT. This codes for CASSPPGTTNEKLFF.